This T cell receptor beta chain is drawn from a study of cytomegalovirus exposure and HLA in healthy donors. With respect to this clone: No antigen is known for it.

Study-wide results and limits: In a later analysis, DRB1 alleles had the most associated TCRs; HLA-C alleles the fewest. The authors listed 150 to 200 TCR beta chains as cytomegalovirus-associated. It emerged from a later analysis that several of the most significant clusters appeared to be linked to common viral pathogens.

This CDR3 contains 15 residues. In germline, CDR1 is MNHEY, CDR2 SMNVEV (reference sequence). Between the trimmed V and J ends, which lost 1 base and 1 base, there was a span of 7 bases. 60 Vbeta and 13 Jbeta primers were used in PCR. The data were produced by immunoSEQ multiplex PCR, yet TCRdb's version contains in-frame clones alone and is incomplete. This sample has some 90,000 clones; approximately 76% occur once, and the top ten carry approximately 5.6%. Sequenced material: PBMCs. This clonotype was sampled from a man under 40 in good health and CMV-seropositive. The chain is built from TRBV27 and TRBJ2-2; a possible D gene is TRBD1 (5 bases). The CDR3 reads CASSLYTGNTGELFF. CDR3 nucleotides: TGTGCCAGCAGTTTATATACAGGGAACACCGGGGAGCTGTTTTTT.